Below, 10 T cell receptor beta chains from the same sample are listed, as sequenced in a study of spatial heterogeneity in lung cancer. In TCRdb, the 5' RACE reads were re-called with MiXCR into one record per CDR3 protein. This table holds over 70,000 distinct CDR3 sequences, roughly 8.9% found once. Time point given: blood at routine non-recurrence follow-up after resection. The sequencing used PBMCs, collected at follow-up. These receptors were collected from a female donor with early-stage non-small cell lung cancer.

This clonotype was observed at least ten times. The rearrangement joins TRBV18 to TRBJ1-6, with 8 bases matching TRBD1. J was trimmed by 7 bases and V by 2 bases; bases with no gene match: 1. The CDR3 runs 14 residues. Per germline, CDR1 KGHSH and CDR2 LQKENI. CDR3 in amino acids: CASSPGTGNSPLHF. The CDR3 DNA is TGTGCCAGCTCACCAGGGACAGGAAATTCACCCCTCCACTTT.

This clonotype was observed at least ten times. The rearrangement uses TRBV20-1 and TRBJ1-2; D call uncertain. The V end was cut by 1 base, the J end by 2 bases, with 8 bases between. CDR1 is DFQATT, CDR2 SNEGSKA, per germline (reference sequence). The CDR3 runs 13 residues. This chain's CDR3 is CSARGQMNYGYTF. In DNA form, the CDR3 reads TGCAGTGCTAGAGGCCAGATGAACTATGGCTACACCTTC.

The gene calls are TRBV5-4 and TRBJ2-7, with TRBD2 matching 7 bases. The ends lost 4 bases at V and 5 bases at J; junction bases unmatched: 9. Germline CDR1 SGHNT, CDR2 YYREEE (reference sequence). This CDR3 has 14 residues. This CDR3 is CASSVPGLPHEQYF. The CDR3 DNA sequence: TGTGCCAGCAGCGTACCGGGACTACCCCACGAGCAGTACTTC.

This clonotype turned up a few times. The chain recombines TRBV28 with TRBJ2-2; 8 positions match TRBD2. This CDR3 region has 16 residues. V shed 4 bases, J shed 4 bases, and the junction held 8 bases outside the gene matches. Germline-derived CDR1 and CDR2 are MDHEN and SYDVKM. The chain's CDR3 is CASSSPGGGTTGELFF. CDR3 bases: TGTGCCAGCAGTTCCCCCGGGGGGGGGACCACCGGGGAGCTGTTTTTT.

The rearrangement joins TRBV12-3 or TRBV12-4 to TRBJ2-2; 15 nucleotides align to TRBD2. The J segment lost 1 base and the V segment lost 6 bases, leaving 9 bases of the junction unmatched. The CDR3 has 19 residues. CDR3 region: CASSASPGLAGGNTGELFF. CDR3 coding DNA: TGTGCCAGCAGCGCTTCCCCGGGACTAGCGGGAGGGAACACCGGGGAGCTGTTTTTT.

This clonotype was observed a handful of times. This chain connects TRBV7-6 to TRBJ2-4; D might be TRBD2 (5 bases). The V and J ends lost 5 bases and 6 bases respectively, with 20 bases between them. Per the germline V gene, CDR1 is SGHVS and CDR2 is FNYEAQ. The length of the CDR3 is 16 residues. CDR3: CASSHHPKGRGNIQYF. Written as DNA, the CDR3 is TGTGCCAGCAGCCACCACCCGAAGGGTCGGGGAAACATTCAGTACTTC. Drawing the rest from reference TRBV7-6 and TRBJ2-4, the complete variable domain is GAGVSQSPRYKVTKRGQDVALRCDPISGHVSLYWYRQALGQGPEFLTYFNYEAQQDKSGLPNDRFSAERPEGSISTLTIQRTEQRDSAMYRCASSHHPKGRGNIQYFGAGTRLSVL.

The chain combines TRBV10-3 with TRBJ2-7, with 7 nucleotides matching TRBD1. This CDR3 spans 15 amino acids. Germline lookup yields CDR1 ENHRY and CDR2 SYGVKD. Germline trimming cut 3 bases from V and 0 bases from J; bases unmatched to any gene: 5. DNA for the CDR3: TGTGCCATCAGTGACGACCGGGACAGCTCCTACGAGCAGTACTTC. It encodes CAISDDRDSSYEQYF.

This clonotype has ten or more counts. V gene TRBV19 combines with J gene TRBJ2-2; D gene ambiguous. The CDR3 runs 14 residues. Germline CDR1 and CDR2: LNHDA and SQIVND (reference sequence). Trimming removed 6 bases from V and 1 base from J, with 9 bases in between. The CDR3 DNA follows: TGTGCCAGTAGAGTCGGCGGGAACACCGGGGAGCTGTTTTTT. Translated, it gives CASRVGGNTGELFF.

This clonotype was counted ten times or more. This chain connects TRBV4-1 to TRBJ1-4; D is unclear. Germline assignment: CDR1 MGHRA and CDR2 YSYEKL. The CDR3 is made up of 13 amino acids. V lost 0 bases, J lost 10 bases, and 9 bases lay in between. The CDR3 coding sequence is TGCGCCAGCAGCCAAGACTGGGTTGGAAAACTGTTTTTT. It yields the protein CASSQDWVGKLFF.

This clonotype was seen many times. The V call is TRBV2, the J call TRBJ2-5; 8 nucleotides match TRBD1. Germline values: CDR1 SNHLY, CDR2 FYNNEI. The junction had 3 bases not matched to a gene; V was cut back by 6 bases and J by 3 bases. The CDR3 runs 13 residues. The CDR3 protein is CASSRDRKETQYF. Written as DNA, the CDR3 is TGTGCCAGCAGCCGGGACAGGAAAGAGACCCAGTACTTC. Complete variable domain (other parts from reference TRBV2 and TRBJ2-5): EPEVTQTPSHQVTQMGQEVILRCVPISNHLYFYWYRQILGQKVEFLVSFYNNEISEKSEIFDDQFSVERPDGSNFTLKIRSTKLEDSAMYFCASSRDRKETQYFGPGTRLLVL.